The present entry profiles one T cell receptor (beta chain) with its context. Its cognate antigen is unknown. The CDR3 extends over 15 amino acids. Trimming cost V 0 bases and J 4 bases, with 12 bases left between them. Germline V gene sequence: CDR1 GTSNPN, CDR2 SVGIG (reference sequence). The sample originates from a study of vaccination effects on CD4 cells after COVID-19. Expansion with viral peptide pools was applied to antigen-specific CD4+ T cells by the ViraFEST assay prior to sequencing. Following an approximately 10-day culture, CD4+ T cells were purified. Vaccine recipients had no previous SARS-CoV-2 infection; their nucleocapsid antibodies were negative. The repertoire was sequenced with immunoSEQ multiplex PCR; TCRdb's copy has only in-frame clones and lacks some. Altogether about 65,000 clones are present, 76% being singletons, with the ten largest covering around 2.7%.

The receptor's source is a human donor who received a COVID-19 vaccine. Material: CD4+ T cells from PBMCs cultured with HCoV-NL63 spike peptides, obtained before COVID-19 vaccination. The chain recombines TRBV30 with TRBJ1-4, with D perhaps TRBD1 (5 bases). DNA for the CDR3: TGTGCCTGGAGTGTAGGAGGGGCGAATAATGAAAAACTGTTTTTT. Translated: CAWSVGGANNEKLFF. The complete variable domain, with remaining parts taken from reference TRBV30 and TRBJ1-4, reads SQTIHQWPATLVQPVGSPLSLECTVEGTSNPNLYWYRQAAGRGLQLLFYSVGIGQISSEVPQNLSASRPQDRQFILSSKKLLLSDSGFYLCAWSVGGANNEKLFFGSGTQLSVL.